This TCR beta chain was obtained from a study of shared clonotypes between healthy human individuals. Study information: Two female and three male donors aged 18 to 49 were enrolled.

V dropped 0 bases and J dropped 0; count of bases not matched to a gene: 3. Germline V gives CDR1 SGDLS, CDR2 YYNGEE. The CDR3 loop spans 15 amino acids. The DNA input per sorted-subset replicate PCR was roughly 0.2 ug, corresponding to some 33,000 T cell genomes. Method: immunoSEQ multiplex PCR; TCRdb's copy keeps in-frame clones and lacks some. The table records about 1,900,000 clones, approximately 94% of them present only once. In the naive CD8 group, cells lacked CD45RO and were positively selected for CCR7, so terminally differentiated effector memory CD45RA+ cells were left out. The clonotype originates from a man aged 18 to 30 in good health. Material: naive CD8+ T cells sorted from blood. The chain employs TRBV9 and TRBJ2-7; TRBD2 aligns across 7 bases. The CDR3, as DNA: TGTGCCAGCAGCGTAGGGGACTACTACTCCTACGAGCAGTACTTC. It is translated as CASSVGDYYSYEQYF.